These 5 T cell receptor beta chains came from one sample sequenced in a study of T cells in localized non-small cell lung cancer. The repertoire was sequenced with immunoSEQ multiplex PCR; TCRdb's copy has only in-frame clones and lacks some. The repertoire includes 1,500 to 1,600 clones, roughly 30% of them detected once, and over 15% sits in the top ten. Sequencing was performed on normal lung tissue next to the tumor, taken before any cancer treatment. Receptor source: a male donor older than 55 with stage II squamous cell lung carcinoma.

This clone is termed large. The J gene is TRBJ2-1, the V gene TRBV29-1, with a tentative D call TRBD2 (7 bases). V lost 5 bases to trimming and J lost 8 bases, with 16 bases between them. The length of the CDR3 is 13 residues. Germline V gives CDR1 SQVTM, CDR2 ANQGSEA. In DNA form, the CDR3 reads TGCAGCGTTCTCCGAGGGGGGGGATATGAGCAGTTCTTC. It encodes CSVLRGGGYEQFF.

V usage is TRBV18 and J usage is TRBJ2-3, with D tentatively TRBD1 or TRBD2 (6 bases each). Trimming stripped 3 bases from V and 2 bases from J, with 15 bases between. CDR1 and CDR2 from the germline V gene are KGHSH and LQKENI. CDR3 length equals 16 residues. The CDR3 coding sequence is TGTGCCAGCTCACCGGTGAGGGGGAGGAACACAGATACGCAGTATTTT. Translating it yields CASSPVRGRNTDTQYF.

The chain combines TRBV18 with TRBJ2-1; 7 nucleotides align to TRBD2. The CDR3 length is 16 residues. CDR1 and CDR2 (germline): KGHSH, LQKENI. V dropped 6 bases and J dropped 7; count of bases not matched to a gene: 15. Here the CDR3 DNA reads TGTGCCAGCTCCGGACCAGGCGGGAGTCTCGTAAATGAGCAGTTCTTC. This translates into CASSGPGGSLVNEQFF.

In its sample, this clone is medium-sized. The chain carries TRBV9 and TRBJ2-1, with 8 positions matching TRBD2. The CDR3 length is 16 residues. V was pared by 0 bases and J by 10 bases, with 12 bases of the junction left unmatched. From germline, CDR1 is SGDLS and CDR2 YYNGEE. The CDR3 reads CASSVGWAGGPSEQFF. The CDR3 DNA follows: TGTGCCAGCAGCGTAGGGTGGGCGGGAGGACCTTCAGAGCAGTTCTTC.

This clone was detected only a few times. This chain connects TRBV11-3 to TRBJ2-2, with D possibly matching TRBD2 (6 bases). This CDR3 region has 15 residues. Germline assignment: CDR1 SGHNT and CDR2 YENEEA. Trimming stripped 6 bases from V and 4 bases from J, with 15 bases between. The CDR3, as DNA: TGTGCCAGCAGGGTTGGAGGGGCGAGCACCGGGGAGCTGTTTTTT. Protein product: CASRVGGASTGELFF. Together with reference TRBV11-3 and TRBJ2-2, the CDR3 gives the full variable domain: EAGVVQSPRYKIIEKKQPVAFWCNPISGHNTLYWYLQNLGQGPELLIRYENEEAVDDSQLPKDRFSAERLKGVDSTLKIQPAELGDSAVYLCASRVGGASTGELFFGEGSRLTVL.